The T cell receptor beta chain described here comes from a study of CD8 T cells in Susac syndrome. The germline V gene has CDR1 SEHNR and CDR2 FQNEAQ (reference sequence). Germline trimming cut 5 bases from V and 1 base from J; bases unmatched to any gene: 7. The CDR3 covers 17 residues. Peripheral blood CD8+ and CD4+ T cells were profiled by TCR beta sequencing. Negative isolation yielded the CD8+ and CD4+ T cells, while FACS enriched the TEMRA cells. An amount of RNA that ranged from roughly 0.5 to 1 ug was reverse transcribed with random hexamers. TCRdb called the immunoSEQ multiplex PCR reads again in MiXCR, with one record for every CDR3 protein. The repertoire includes about 60,000 distinct CDR3 sequences, around 90% of them detected once, and 0.15% to 0.25% sits in the top ten.

This TCR was recovered from a human donor in good health. Sequencing was carried out using CD8+ T cells from PBMCs. The chain joins TRBV7-9 to TRBJ2-1, with 11 bases matching TRBD1. The CDR3 sequence: CASSPRGDRGSYNEQFF. The DNA of the CDR3 is TGTGCCAGCAGCCCCCGGGGGGACAGGGGGTCCTACAATGAGCAGTTCTTC.